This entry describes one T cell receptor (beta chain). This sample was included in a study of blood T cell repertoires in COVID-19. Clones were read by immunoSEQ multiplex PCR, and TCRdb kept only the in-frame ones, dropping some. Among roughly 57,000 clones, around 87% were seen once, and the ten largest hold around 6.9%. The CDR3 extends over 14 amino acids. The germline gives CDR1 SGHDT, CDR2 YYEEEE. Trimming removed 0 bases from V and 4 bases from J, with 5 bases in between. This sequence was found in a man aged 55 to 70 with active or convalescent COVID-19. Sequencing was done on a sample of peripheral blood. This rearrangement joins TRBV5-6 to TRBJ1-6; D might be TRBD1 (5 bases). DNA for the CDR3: TGTGCCAGCAGCTTGGGACAGTATAATTCACCCCTCCACTTT. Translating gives CASSLGQYNSPLHF.